The present T cell receptor (beta chain) was sequenced within a study of PD-L1 blockade in urothelial cancer. The overall study: At 3 weeks after treatment start (second dose) and again at 6 weeks, blood was analyzed. Blood gave a median 141,255 T cells.

The germline V gene encodes CDR1 KGHSH and CDR2 LQKENI. Trimming stripped 2 bases from V and 2 bases from J, with 10 bases between. The CDR3 extends over 14 amino acids. Produced via immunoSEQ multiplex PCR; TCRdb's table is partial and in-frame only. The table shows around 100,000 clones, with 91% occurring only once. This clonotype originated in a woman older than 75 with urothelial cancer. The J gene is TRBJ2-7, the V gene TRBV18, with a tentative D call TRBD1 (6 bases). This specimen was PBMCs, taken around atezolizumab (anti-PD-L1) treatment. The CDR3 region is CASSPLTGTYEQYF. CDR3 in DNA: TGTGCCAGCTCACCATTAACAGGGACCTACGAGCAGTACTTC.